These 22 T cell receptor beta chains were sequenced from one sample in a study of cytomegalovirus exposure and HLA in healthy donors (dated by TCRdb to the late 2010s). Libraries were made using the immunoSEQ multiplex PCR assay. A mixture of 60 forward primers for TCR Vbeta segments and 13 reverse primers for TCR Jbeta segments was used in the multiplex PCR. TCRdb took over this immuneACCESS table, retaining in-frame rearrangements with V and J assigned. Such tables are incomplete; in checked studies, under half of the missing clones stem from an unresolved V gene, and the remainder is unexplained. For this sample there are fewer than 70,000 clones; around 68% appear just once. The ten largest clones add up to over 9.5% of the sample. Sequenced input: PBMCs. All receptors come from a young woman in good health and CMV-seronegative.

The V gene is TRBV7-8, the J gene TRBJ2-1, with 9 nucleotides matching TRBD1. The CDR3 contains 15 residues. V lost 5 bases to trimming and J lost 9 bases; unmatched junction nucleotides: 11. Germline-derived CDR1 and CDR2 are SGHVS and FQNEAQ. CDR3 sequence reads: CASSISGTGFGEQFF. CDR3 bases: TGTGCCAGCAGCATCTCCGGGACAGGGTTCGGTGAGCAGTTCTTC.

For the CDR3, the DNA is TGTGCCAGCAGCTTGCTTGGGGACACGAAGGGGGAAAAACTGTTTTTT. Its translation: CASSLLGDTKGEKLFF. The rearrangement uses TRBV5-6 and TRBJ1-4; tentatively, D is TRBD1 (6 bases). Germline CDR1 and CDR2: SGHDT and YYEEEE. V lost 1 base to trimming and J lost 8 bases, with 18 bases between them. This CDR3 is built from 16 residues.

This clone turned up a few times. The J gene is TRBJ1-2, the V gene TRBV5-1, with 7 bases identical to TRBD1. Per germline, CDR1 SGHRS and CDR2 YFSETQ. The junction had 5 bases not matched to a gene; V was cut back by 3 bases and J by 0 bases. The CDR3 is 15 amino acids. The CDR3 region has the DNA TGCGCCAGCAGCTGGGGGGACAGCTCTAACTATGGCTACACCTTC. This gives the protein CASSWGDSSNYGYTF.

The chain employs TRBV6-6 and TRBJ1-3, with a weak D call TRBD1 (6 bases). The germline gives CDR1 MNHNY, CDR2 SVGAGI (reference sequence). Between the trimmed V and J ends, which lost 0 bases and 4 bases, there was a span of 10 bases. The CDR3 is 15 amino acids. The CDR3 here is CASSYSSGAGNTIYF. DNA for the CDR3: TGTGCCAGCAGTTACTCGTCAGGGGCCGGAAACACCATATATTTT.

The rearrangement uses TRBV18 and TRBJ1-6; 10 bases are shared with TRBD1. V shed 1 base, J shed 8 bases, and the junction held 5 bases outside the gene matches. The CDR3 extends over 16 amino acids. The germline V gene has CDR1 KGHSH and CDR2 LQKENI. In DNA form, the CDR3 reads TGTGCCAGCTCACCACGGACAGGGGGTGTATATTCACCCCTCCACTTT. It codes for CASSPRTGGVYSPLHF.

The chain recombines TRBV9 with TRBJ1-1; 9 bases are a match to TRBD1. This CDR3 has 14 residues. The trim removed 0 bases at V and 6 bases at J, leaving 3 bases unmatched. CDR1 and CDR2 from the germline V gene are SGDLS and YYNGEE. CDR3 coding DNA: TGTGCCAGCAGCGTAGGACAGGGGGTTGCTGAAGCTTTCTTT. Translating gives CASSVGQGVAEAFF.

The chain couples TRBV5-4 to TRBJ2-7, with no clear D. Trimming stripped 3 bases from V and 3 bases from J, with 13 bases between. CDR1 is SGHNT and CDR2 is YYREEE in the germline V gene (reference sequence). CDR3 length: 14 amino acids. The DNA of the CDR3 is TGTGCCAGCAGCTCCAACGATAGACTCTACGAGCAGTACTTC. Its translation is CASSSNDRLYEQYF.

This clone was observed a handful of times. Other DNA sequences in the same sample also yield this CDR3. This chain links TRBV6-6 with TRBJ1-2; 8 nucleotides align to TRBD1. The CDR3 runs to 13 residues. The germline gives CDR1 MNHNY, CDR2 SVGAGI (reference sequence). Trimming cost V 2 bases and J 5 bases; bases outside gene matches: 1. The CDR3: CASSYRTGYGYTF. In DNA, the CDR3 is TGTGCCAGCAGTTACCGGACAGGGTATGGCTACACCTTC.

The CDR3 reads CASSQPGQRNEQFF. Here the CDR3 DNA reads TGTGCCAGCAGCCAACCGGGACAGCGCAATGAGCAGTTCTTC. The gene calls are TRBV4-2 and TRBJ2-1; 7 bases align to TRBD1. Trimming took 2 bases from V and 6 from J; bases not matched to a gene: 4. CDR1 is LGHNA, CDR2 YNFKEQ, per germline. The CDR3 spans 14 residues.

The chain links TRBV28 to TRBJ2-5, with 8 bases identical to TRBD2. CDR3 size: 14 residues. Germline V gives CDR1 MDHEN, CDR2 SYDVKM. J gave up 3 bases and V 7 bases, and 7 bases lay outside the gene matches. CDR3: CASIPRGGEETQYF. CDR3 in DNA: TGTGCCAGCATCCCTCGGGGGGGCGAAGAGACCCAGTACTTC.

The J gene is TRBJ1-2, the V gene TRBV19; perhaps TRBD1 as D (6 bases). V was shortened by 2 bases and J by 7 bases, with 8 bases between the two germline ends. The germline V gene has CDR1 LNHDA and CDR2 SQIVND (reference sequence). The CDR3 totals 12 residues. The chain's CDR3 is CASSISRGGYTF. In DNA form, the CDR3 reads TGTGCCAGTAGTATATCCAGGGGTGGCTACACCTTC.

The J gene is TRBJ2-7, the V gene TRBV7-2; a weak D match, TRBD1 (6 bases). The CDR3 totals 14 residues. Per the germline V gene, CDR1 is SGHTA and CDR2 is FQGNSA. V lost 3 bases to trimming and J lost 0 bases, with 9 bases between them. The CDR3 loop reads CASSFTGTSYEQYF. In DNA, the CDR3 is TGTGCCAGCAGCTTCACAGGGACCTCCTACGAGCAGTACTTC.

The gene calls are TRBV2 and TRBJ1-1; 11 positions match TRBD1. CDR3 length: 17 residues. The V gene's germline CDR1 is SNHLY and CDR2 FYNNEI. J gave up 4 bases and V 6 bases, and 13 bases lay outside the gene matches. This CDR3 reads CASSGPGQGVQGTEAFF. Here the CDR3 DNA reads TGTGCCAGCAGCGGACCGGGACAGGGGGTTCAGGGCACTGAAGCTTTCTTT.

The chain carries TRBV6-5 and TRBJ1-2, with D hard to call. CDR1 is MNHEY and CDR2 is SVGAGI in the germline V gene. The V end was cut by 4 bases, the J end by 2 bases, with 11 bases between. CDR3 length equals 14 residues. CDR3 residues: CASSSPTKNYGYTF. The DNA of the CDR3 is TGTGCCAGCAGTTCCCCGACTAAGAACTATGGCTACACCTTC.

The chain carries TRBV29-1 and TRBJ2-1; 10 nucleotides match TRBD2. Germline V gene lookup returns CDR1 SQVTM and CDR2 ANQGSEA. The CDR3 sequence is 12 residues long. Losses at the gene ends were 7 bases for V and 3 bases for J; bases not matched to a gene: 0. CDR3 bases: TGCAGCGGGACTAGCGGCTACAATGAGCAGTTCTTC. It encodes CSGTSGYNEQFF.

The chain has TRBV7-6 and TRBJ2-7; D perhaps matches TRBD1 (5 bases). V was shortened by 1 base and J by 0 bases, with 10 bases between the two germline ends. From germline, CDR1 is SGHVS and CDR2 FNYEAQ. This CDR3 comprises 15 residues. CDR3 region: CASSLDVGVSYEQYF. CDR3 bases: TGTGCCAGCAGCTTAGATGTAGGGGTCTCCTACGAGCAGTACTTC.

This sequence joins TRBV4-1 and TRBJ1-3, with 7 bases lining up with TRBD1. CDR1 and CDR2 (germline): MGHRA, YSYEKL. V lost 1 base and J lost 0; bases outside the gene matches: 6. This CDR3 comprises 17 residues. The CDR3 loop is CASSQGGQHISGNTIYF. CDR3 nucleotide sequence: TGCGCCAGCAGCCAAGGGGGACAGCATATCTCTGGAAACACCATATATTTT.

V and J are TRBV30 and TRBJ1-6, with D uncertain. Trimming stripped 0 bases from V and 7 bases from J, with 13 bases between. The CDR3 runs 15 residues. Per germline, CDR1 GTSNPN and CDR2 SVGIG (reference sequence). CDR3 sequence (DNA): TGTGCCTGGAGTGTACGGGGAGGAGAAAATTCACCCCTCCACTTT. Protein: CAWSVRGGENSPLHF.

The CDR3 DNA follows: TGCGCCAGCAGCCGTACAGGGGGCGATAACTACGAGCAGTACTTC. It translates to CASSRTGGDNYEQYF. The chain employs TRBV5-1 and TRBJ2-7, with TRBD1 identical over 9 bases. With 4 bases clipped from V and 3 bases from J, the junction kept 8 bases outside the gene matches. The CDR3 covers 15 residues. The germline V gene encodes CDR1 SGHRS and CDR2 YFSETQ.

As to this clone: This sample also contains other DNA sequences that code for the same CDR3. This chain connects TRBV18 to TRBJ1-5, with D uncertain. The CDR3 covers 16 residues. Germline V gives CDR1 KGHSH, CDR2 LQKENI. V lost 0 bases, J lost 4 bases, and 13 bases lay in between. In nucleotides, the CDR3 is TGTGCCAGCTCACCACCGGAATCGGAGGTTAATCAGCCCCAGCATTTT. This sequence encodes CASSPPESEVNQPQHF. The full variable domain, completed using reference TRBV18 and TRBJ1-5, is NAGVMQNPRHLVRRRGQEARLRCSPMKGHSHVYWYRQLPEEGLKFMVYLQKENIIDESGMPKERFSAEFPKEGPSILRIQQVVRGDSAAYFCASSPPESEVNQPQHFGDGTRLSIL.

This chain links TRBV2 with TRBJ2-7; D is unresolved. The length of the CDR3 is 13 residues. The V gene's germline CDR1 is SNHLY and CDR2 FYNNEI. V was cut by 2 bases and J by 2 bases, with 7 bases left in between. The CDR3 DNA follows: TGTGCCAGCAGTGAATCGGTGACCTACGAGCAGTACTTC. Its protein product is CASSESVTYEQYF.

The chain is built from TRBV18 and TRBJ1-5; D unclear. Trimming shortened V by 3 bases and J by 7 bases, and 13 bases separated the two germline ends. This CDR3 has 14 residues. Per the germline V gene, CDR1 is KGHSH and CDR2 is LQKENI. The chain's CDR3 is CASSPGVSGQPQHF. Here the CDR3 DNA reads TGTGCCAGCTCACCCGGGGTTTCCGGACAGCCCCAGCATTTT.